This TCR beta chain was sequenced for a study of cytomegalovirus exposure and HLA in healthy donors. Study-level points and caveats: In an earlier analysis, about 87% or about 30%: the productive usage of most TCR beta V segments. An analysis was carried out at a later point. It showed that HLA-associated TCR beta chains were more clonally expanded than equally common non-associated chains. Later on, a genetic analysis was performed. It linked a missense variant in DCLRE1C with V- and J-gene trimming of TCR beta.

Worth noting for this clone: Its target is unknown.

The length of the CDR3 is 14 residues. Trimming cost V 8 bases and J 6 bases, with 21 bases left between them. Germline V gives CDR1 GTSNPN, CDR2 SVGIG (reference sequence). Primers: 60 Vbeta forward and 13 Jbeta reverse. Sequencing was performed with immunoSEQ multiplex PCR; in TCRdb, only in-frame clones are kept and a portion is missing. Of under 200,000 clones listed, roughly 80% are singletons. At sampling all donors were nominally healthy, likely with unrecorded immune exposures. The sample taken for sequencing was PBMCs. The chain uses TRBV30 and TRBJ2-3, with TRBD1 as a possible D gene (6 bases). This receptor was taken from a woman aged 18-35 years in good health and CMV-seronegative. CDR3 sequence reads: CAGDGGLSHDTQYF. In nucleotides, the CDR3 is TGTGCCGGGGATGGGGGCCTTTCACATGATACGCAGTATTTT.